A selection of T cell receptor beta chains follows, all from one sample in a study of T cells after yellow fever vaccination. TCRdb re-called the 5' RACE reads with MiXCR, one entry per CDR3 protein. This repertoire shows under 150,000 distinct CDR3 sequences, less than 9.5% found once; its top ten account for roughly 0.73%. The specimen was CD4+ T cells sorted from PBMCs, collected 5 days after the yellow fever booster vaccination. The receptor set was obtained from a man aged 25 to 40 who received the YFV17D yellow fever vaccine. CDR3s include the opening cysteine and the closing phenylalanine or tryptophan. The D gene is left open where the match is weak. Size values are once, few and many counts, or a class for expanded clones, and some rows have none.

D gene,J gene,clone size,V gene,CDR3 protein,CDR3 DNA
.,TRBJ1-5,many,TRBV5-1,CASSYLHGYTNQPQHF,TGCGCCAGCAGCTACCTACACGGCTACACCAATCAGCCCCAGCATTTT
.,TRBJ2-7,many,TRBV5-1,CASSQDRQDEQYF,TGCGCCAGCAGCCAGGACAGACAGGACGAGCAGTACTTC
TRBD1,TRBJ2-5,many,TRBV20-1,CSAFGQGQWTQYF,TGCAGTGCTTTTGGACAGGGGCAGTGGACCCAGTACTTC
TRBD1,TRBJ2-7,many,TRBV4-3,CASSHRTGVEQYF,TGCGCCAGCAGCCATCGGACAGGGGTCGAGCAGTACTTC
TRBD2,TRBJ2-1,many,TRBV10-3,CAISVAGGPNEQFF,TGTGCCATCAGTGTGGCGGGAGGGCCGAATGAGCAGTTCTTC
.,TRBJ1-1,many,TRBV6-1,CATHRMNTEAFF,TGTGCCACCCACCGGATGAACACTGAAGCTTTCTTT
.,TRBJ2-5,.,TRBV18,CASSPPADFKTQYF,TGTGCCAGCTCACCTCCAGCGGATTTTAAGACCCAGTACTTC
.,TRBJ2-1,many,TRBV7-7,CASSLRSPGLSSYNEQFF,TGTGCCAGCAGCTTAAGGTCCCCCGGTCTAAGCTCCTACAATGAGCAGTTCTTC
.,TRBJ2-2,many,TRBV19,CASRRDLKSGELFF,TGTGCCAGTAGGCGGGACCTCAAGTCCGGGGAGCTGTTTTTT
TRBD1,TRBJ2-4,many,TRBV7-2,CASSLEGTGKNIQYF,TGTGCCAGCAGCTTAGAAGGGACAGGGAAAAACATTCAGTACTTC
.,TRBJ2-7,many,TRBV15,CATSRVGRDLAYEQYF,TGTGCCACCAGCAGAGTTGGCCGGGACCTGGCCTACGAGCAGTACTTC
TRBD1,TRBJ1-1,many,TRBV12-3/TRBV12-4,CASSFGQGKGAFF,TGTGCCAGCAGTTTCGGACAGGGAAAGGGAGCTTTCTTT
.,TRBJ2-3,many,TRBV7-9,CASSFPTDTQYF,TGTGCCAGCAGCTTCCCCACAGATACGCAGTATTTT
TRBD2,TRBJ2-3,many,TRBV29-1,CSAAGTSGLLDTQYF,TGCAGCGCCGCCGGGACTAGCGGCCTCCTGGATACGCAGTATTTT
.,TRBJ2-3,many,TRBV24-1,CATSDPGAEATDTQYF,TGTGCCACCAGTGACCCCGGGGCTGAGGCTACAGATACGCAGTATTTT
.,TRBJ2-7,many,TRBV6-2/TRBV6-3,CASSPQGFEQYF,TGTGCCAGCAGTCCACAGGGCTTCGAGCAGTACTTC
.,TRBJ2-4,many,TRBV28,CASSLPHSGIQYF,TGTGCCAGCAGCCTCCCACATAGCGGCATTCAGTACTTC
.,TRBJ2-7,many,TRBV5-5,CASNPWGDSYEQYF,TGTGCCAGCAACCCCTGGGGGGACTCCTACGAGCAGTACTTC
.,TRBJ2-2,many,TRBV12-3/TRBV12-4,CASSRPYTGNTGELFF,TGTGCCAGCAGTCGACCCTATACAGGGAACACCGGGGAGCTGTTTTTT
.,TRBJ2-1,.,TRBV18,CASSPPVGSGSYNEQFF,TGTGCCAGCTCACCACCGGTCGGTAGCGGCTCCTACAATGAGCAGTTCTTC
.,TRBJ2-3,many,TRBV7-2,CASSTRVSTDTQYF,TGTGCCAGCAGCACCAGGGTCTCCACAGATACGCAGTATTTT
.,TRBJ2-7,many,TRBV28,CASSLLLGSTSRQYF,TGTGCCAGCAGTTTACTATTAGGGTCAACTTCCCGGCAGTACTTC
.,TRBJ2-1,many,TRBV5-1,CASSLQRAKGSEQFF,TGCGCCAGCAGCTTGCAGCGGGCCAAGGGGAGTGAGCAGTTCTTC
TRBD2,TRBJ2-5,few,TRBV7-8,CASSFRGGETQYF,TGTGCCAGCAGCTTCCGGGGGGGGGAGACCCAGTACTTC
.,TRBJ2-1,.,TRBV12-3/TRBV12-4,CASSYGTAPNEQFF,TGTGCCAGCAGTTATGGGACCGCCCCGAATGAGCAGTTCTTC
TRBD2,TRBJ2-7,many,TRBV20-1,CSARGPGAGHYEQYF,TGCAGTGCTAGAGGGCCGGGAGCGGGGCACTACGAGCAGTACTTC
.,TRBJ1-5,many,TRBV3-1,CASSPSDGQPQHF,TGTGCCAGCAGCCCAAGCGACGGACAGCCCCAGCATTTT
.,TRBJ2-3,many,TRBV27,CASSQMGASDTQYF,TGTGCCAGCAGCCAAATGGGGGCCTCGGATACGCAGTATTTT
TRBD1,TRBJ1-3,many,TRBV6-5,CASSYPFLTGIGNTIYF,TGTGCCAGCAGTTACCCCTTCCTGACAGGGATTGGAAACACCATATATTTT
.,TRBJ2-5,many,TRBV10-3,CAIRPGPQETQYF,TGTGCCATCAGGCCGGGACCCCAAGAGACCCAGTACTTC
.,TRBJ2-7,many,TRBV10-1,CASSAAVHYEQYF,TGCGCCAGCAGTGCGGCGGTTCACTACGAGCAGTACTTC
.,TRBJ1-1,many,TRBV12-3/TRBV12-4,CASSLWKNTEAFF,TGTGCCAGCAGTTTATGGAAGAACACTGAAGCTTTCTTT
.,TRBJ2-1,many,TRBV24-1,CATSDPRGGNEQFF,TGTGCCACCAGTGACCCCAGGGGAGGCAATGAGCAGTTCTTC
.,TRBJ2-2,many,TRBV6-2/TRBV6-3,CASSYSSAPNTGELFF,TGTGCCAGCAGTTATTCTAGCGCCCCGAACACCGGGGAGCTGTTTTTT
.,TRBJ2-1,many,TRBV5-1,CASSFAQDRSNEQFF,TGCGCCAGCAGCTTCGCGCAGGATCGTTCGAATGAGCAGTTCTTC
.,TRBJ2-5,few,TRBV23-1,CASTRSSGETQYF,TGCGCCAGCACCCGTTCCTCCGGAGAGACCCAGTACTTC
TRBD2,TRBJ2-1,many,TRBV7-2,CASSLRSRGTSGQQFF,TGTGCCAGCAGCTTAAGATCAAGGGGTACTAGCGGGCAGCAGTTCTTC
.,TRBJ2-3,many,TRBV20-1,CSARVGTSWDTQYF,TGCAGTGCTAGAGTTGGTACATCCTGGGATACGCAGTATTTT
.,TRBJ2-3,many,TRBV7-9,CASSLVPDWGDTQYF,TGTGCCAGCAGCTTAGTTCCTGACTGGGGAGATACGCAGTATTTT
TRBD2,TRBJ2-3,many,TRBV7-2,CASSSVSGRSPTDTQYF,TGTGCCAGCAGCTCTGTGAGCGGGAGGTCCCCCACAGATACGCAGTATTTT
.,TRBJ2-3,many,TRBV20-1,CSARRAATTPDTQYF,TGCAGTGCCAGAAGAGCGGCCACCACCCCAGATACGCAGTATTTT
.,TRBJ2-7,few,TRBV7-2,CASSPAPRAEQYF,TGTGCCAGCAGCCCGGCGCCCCGGGCCGAGCAGTACTTC
.,TRBJ2-4,many,TRBV12-3/TRBV12-4,CASSLAPKNIQYF,TGTGCCAGCAGTTTAGCACCCAAAAACATTCAGTACTTC
.,TRBJ2-5,many,TRBV7-2,CASSRDSPGTQYF,TGTGCCAGCAGTCGCGACAGCCCCGGGACCCAGTACTTC
TRBD1,TRBJ2-6,few,TRBV19,CASSSVQGASGANVLTF,TGTGCCAGTAGTTCTGTCCAGGGGGCTTCTGGGGCCAACGTCCTGACTTTC